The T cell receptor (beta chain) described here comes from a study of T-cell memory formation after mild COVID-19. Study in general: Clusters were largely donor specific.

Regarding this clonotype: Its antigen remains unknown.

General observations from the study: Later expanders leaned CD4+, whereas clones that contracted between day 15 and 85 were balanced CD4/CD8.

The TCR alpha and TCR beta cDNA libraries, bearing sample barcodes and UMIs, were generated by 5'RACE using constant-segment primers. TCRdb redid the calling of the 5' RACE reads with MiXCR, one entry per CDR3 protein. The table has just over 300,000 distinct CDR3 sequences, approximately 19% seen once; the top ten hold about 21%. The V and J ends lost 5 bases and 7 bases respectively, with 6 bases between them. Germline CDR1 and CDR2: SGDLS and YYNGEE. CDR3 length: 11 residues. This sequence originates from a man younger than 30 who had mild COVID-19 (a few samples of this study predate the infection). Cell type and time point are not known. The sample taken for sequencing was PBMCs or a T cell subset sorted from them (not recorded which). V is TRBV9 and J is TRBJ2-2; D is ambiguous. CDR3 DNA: TGTGCCAGCAGGAAGTTCGGGGAGCTGTTTTTT. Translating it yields CASRKFGELFF.